This T cell receptor (beta chain) was profiled in a study of identical twins. MiXCR, applied by TCRdb to the 5' RACE reads, yields one record per CDR3 protein. This sample has approximately 230,000 distinct CDR3 sequences, with about 6.7% found just once. There are 15 residues in the CDR3. With 6 bases clipped from V and 2 bases from J, the junction kept 7 bases outside the gene matches. This clonotype came up many times. These data are also associated with another study on T cells expressing NK-cell markers.

V is TRBV12-3 or TRBV12-4 and J is TRBJ1-3; 7 nucleotides match TRBD1. The sequencing sample was made of CD8+ T cells sorted from blood. The TCR comes from a woman younger than 35 in good health. DNA for the CDR3: TGTGCCAGCAGGGGAGGACAGGAGCCTGGAAACACCATATATTTT. Its protein product is CASRGGQEPGNTIYF.